The 18 T cell receptor beta chains presented below share a single source sample, sequenced in a study of T-cell reconstitution after alpha-beta-depleted transplantation in children. Unique molecular identifiers were incorporated into the prepared TCRbeta library. TCRdb processed the PCR reads anew with MiXCR; each CDR3 protein has one entry. Of over 100,000 distinct CDR3 sequences listed, over 9% are singletons. The specimen was PBMCs, collected before TCRalphabeta/CD19-depleted stem cell transplant. The receptors shown here come from a boy aged 2 to 9 with acute lymphoblastic leukemia, due to receive a stem cell transplant.

This clonotype was recorded at least ten times. The V gene is TRBV5-1, the J gene TRBJ2-2; 10 bases map to TRBD2. Germline V CDR1 and CDR2: SGHRS, YFSETQ. J was trimmed by 5 bases and V by 2 bases; bases with no gene match: 3. This CDR3 region has 15 residues. In DNA form, the CDR3 reads TGCGCCAGCAGCTTCCCTAGCGGGAGTACCGGGGAGCTGTTTTTT. Translating gives CASSFPSGSTGELFF.

A remark on this clonotype: The junction departs from germline at one end; a sequencing error may be responsible. J is TRBJ2-3 and V is TRBV12-3 or TRBV12-4; D possibly corresponds to TRBD2 (6 bases). The CDR3 covers 15 residues. CDR3 sequence: CACSLGGGSTDTQYF. Written as DNA, the CDR3 is TGTGCCTGCAGTTTGGGCGGAGGGAGCACAGATACGCAGTATTTT.

The rearrangement uses TRBV6-1 and TRBJ1-2; TRBD1 is a possible D gene (5 bases). V lost 7 bases to trimming and J lost 8 bases, with 17 bases between them. CDR1 is MNHNS, CDR2 SASEGT, per germline. The length of the CDR3 is 13 residues. CDR3: CASIPPGGLGYTF. In DNA form, the CDR3 reads TGTGCCAGCATCCCACCGGGGGGTCTAGGCTACACCTTC.

This clonotype was observed a few times. This chain uses TRBV7-6 with TRBJ1-3, with no clear D. Between the trimmed V and J ends, which lost 1 base and 1 base, there was a span of 8 bases. Germline loops: CDR1 SGHVS, CDR2 FNYEAQ. This CDR3 is 15 amino acids long. The CDR3 DNA is TGTGCCAGCAGCTTAGGAGGATTGTCTGGAAACACCATATATTTT. It is translated as CASSLGGLSGNTIYF.

This clonotype appeared a few times. CDR3 sequence reads: CASTNVGGVPYNEQFF. In DNA, the CDR3 is TGTGCCAGCACCAATGTGGGGGGAGTCCCCTACAATGAGCAGTTCTTC. This sequence joins TRBV6-1 and TRBJ2-1; the D gene is possibly TRBD2 (6 bases). This CDR3 has 16 residues. CDR1 is MNHNS and CDR2 is SASEGT in the germline V gene. V gave up 7 bases and J gave up 2 bases, with 18 bases separating them.

J is TRBJ2-7 and V is TRBV20-1; D is perhaps TRBD1 (5 bases). V was cut by 6 bases and J by 6 bases, with 18 bases left in between. The length of the CDR3 is 13 residues. CDR1 and CDR2 from the germline V gene are DFQATT and SNEGSKA (reference sequence). CDR3 region: CSAWGRGQGEQYF. As DNA, the CDR3 is TGCAGTGCCTGGGGCCGCGGTCAGGGCGAGCAGTACTTC.

There are a few counts of this clonotype. The chain has TRBV4-2 and TRBJ2-2; D might be TRBD1 or TRBD2, each matching 5 bases. Trimming pared 2 bases from V and 4 bases from J, leaving 17 bases between. Germline CDR1 LGHNA, CDR2 YNFKEQ. The CDR3 runs to 17 residues. The CDR3 bases are TGTGCCAGCAGCCAAAGGGGAGTCGGGGCGGCCACCGGGGAGCTGTTTTTT. Translating it yields CASSQRGVGAATGELFF.

This sequence joins TRBV12-3 or TRBV12-4 and TRBJ2-5; no reliable D call. With 2 bases removed from V and 11 bases from J, the gap between germline ends came to 15 bases. The length of the CDR3 is 13 residues. As DNA, the CDR3 is TGTGCCAGCAGTTTAAAGGGTTGGGTGGCTCAGTACTTC. Encoded protein: CASSLKGWVAQYF.

This clonotype has more than one count but fewer than ten. Its ends do not fully match the called genes, so a read error is possible. The rearrangement links TRBV9 to TRBJ1-2; a weak D match, TRBD1 (5 bases). The length of the CDR3 is 13 residues. Germline V lookup: CDR1 SGDLS, CDR2 YYNGEE. This chain's CDR3 is CASSPGTVELSAF. DNA of the CDR3: TGTGCCAGCAGCCCCGGGACTGTCGAGCTTAGCGCCTTC. Based on the CDR3 plus reference TRBV9 and TRBJ1-2, the full variable domain is DSGVTQTPKHLITATGQRVTLRCSPRSGDLSVYWYQQSLDQGLQFLIQYYNGEERAKGNILERFSAQQFPDLHSELNLSSLELGDSALYFCASSPGTVELSAFGSGTRLTVV.

This clonotype has a count of ten or more. The chain employs TRBV27 and TRBJ2-2; D is possibly TRBD2 (6 bases). Germline V gene lookup returns CDR1 MNHEY and CDR2 SMNVEV (reference sequence). The length of the CDR3 is 15 residues. V lost 7 bases, J lost 2 bases, and 14 bases lay in between. The CDR3 sequence is CASTHSDYNTGELFF. The CDR3 DNA is TGTGCCAGCACCCATTCGGACTATAACACCGGGGAGCTGTTTTTT.

This clonotype was picked up many times. The V call is TRBV20-1, the J call TRBJ2-7; D perhaps matches TRBD2 (5 bases). CDR3 length equals 14 residues. The V gene's germline CDR1 is DFQATT and CDR2 SNEGSKA (reference sequence). Trimming removed 3 bases at V and 0 bases at J, with 12 bases between. The CDR3: CSARDWGNSYEQYF. The CDR3 DNA follows: TGCAGTGCTAGGGACTGGGGTAACTCCTACGAGCAGTACTTC.

The chain joins TRBV20-1 to TRBJ1-4; TRBD1 aligns across 7 bases. V shed 5 bases and J 4 bases; nucleotides not matched to a gene: 7. The CDR3 consists of 14 residues. The germline V gene has CDR1 DFQATT and CDR2 SNEGSKA (reference sequence). CDR3 in DNA: TGCAGTGCTCCCCCGACAGGGATTAATGAAAAACTGTTTTTT. It yields the protein CSAPPTGINEKLFF.

This clonotype turned up a few times. This rearrangement joins TRBV15 to TRBJ2-2, with TRBD1 identical over 9 bases. This CDR3 region has 15 residues. The junction had 10 bases not matched to a gene; V was cut back by 8 bases and J by 6 bases. CDR1 is LNHNV and CDR2 is YYDKDF in the germline V gene (reference sequence). Here the CDR3 reads CATSSRDRASGELFF. CDR3 DNA sequence: TGTGCCACCTCGTCCCGGGACAGGGCTTCCGGGGAGCTGTTTTTT.

This clonotype was found many times. V usage is TRBV5-6 and J usage is TRBJ1-5; D is unclear. V lost 1 base to trimming and J lost 0 bases, with 8 bases between them. Germline V gene sequence: CDR1 SGHDT, CDR2 YYEEEE. The CDR3 consists of 15 residues. The CDR3 protein is CASSLFGLSNQPQHF. CDR3 sequence (DNA): TGTGCCAGCAGCTTGTTCGGCCTTAGCAATCAGCCCCAGCATTTT.

This clonotype was detected ten times or more. CDR3: CASSQDSFSGRWNEQFF. CDR3 coding DNA: TGTGCCAGCAGCCAAGATTCATTTAGCGGGAGGTGGAATGAGCAGTTCTTC. J is TRBJ2-1 and V is TRBV4-2; the match to TRBD2 covers 10 bases. The CDR3 length is 17 residues. CDR1 is LGHNA, CDR2 YNFKEQ, per germline. J was trimmed by 7 bases and V by 0 bases; bases with no gene match: 9.

The sample holds many counts of this clonotype. This chain connects TRBV30 to TRBJ2-5; D possibly corresponds to TRBD1 (5 bases). CDR1 and CDR2 from the germline V gene are GTSNPN and SVGIG (reference sequence). Trimming stripped 4 bases from V and 3 bases from J, with 12 bases between. This CDR3 comprises 13 residues. CDR3 protein: CAWTVRAEETQYF. CDR3 sequence (DNA): TGTGCCTGGACAGTCAGGGCCGAAGAGACCCAGTACTTC.

The genes are TRBV5-1 and TRBJ2-2, with D hard to call. The length of the CDR3 is 15 residues. V was shortened by 4 bases and J by 5 bases, with 15 bases between the two germline ends. Germline V gene sequence: CDR1 SGHRS, CDR2 YFSETQ. CDR3 sequence: CASSPSDHGTGELFF. The CDR3 DNA reads as TGCGCCAGCAGCCCCTCGGACCACGGGACCGGGGAGCTGTTTTTT. Filled out from reference TRBV5-1 and TRBJ2-2, the complete variable domain reads KAGVTQTPRYLIKTRGQQVTLSCSPISGHRSVSWYQQTPGQGLQFLFEYFSETQRNKGNFPGRFSGRQFSNSRSEMNVSTLELGDSALYLCASSPSDHGTGELFFGEGSRLTVL.

The table lists this clonotype with many counts. The rearrangement uses TRBV6-2 or TRBV6-3 and TRBJ2-1, with TRBD2 matching 13 bases. The CDR3 loop spans 14 amino acids. After removal of 11 bases from V and 9 bases from J, the junction contained 10 bases not matched to a gene. CDR1 MNHEY and CDR2 SVGEGT come from the germline V gene. DNA for the CDR3: TGTGCCTCCCGGACTAGCGGGAGATGGGGTGAGCAGTTCTTC. Protein sequence: CASRTSGRWGEQFF.